Given below is one TCR beta chain in context. The data are from a study of blood T cell repertoires in COVID-19. Turning to the study itself: Samples representing acute and convalescent COVID-19 were sourced from the United States, Italy and Spain. PBMCs, B-cell-depleted T cells, or T cells provided the cDNA or gDNA that made up the material.

In the study's own analysis: Amplified reference gene primers provided the basis for estimating nucleated cell counts. The protocol was immunoSEQ multiplex PCR, while the TCRdb copy is restricted to in-frame clones and leaves out a portion. From that table come the V and J calls and clone size; the DNA was used to work out D and trimming. This sample has over 120,000 clones; 65% to 90% occur once, and the top ten carry roughly 10%. CDR1 is SEHNR, CDR2 FQNEAQ, per germline (reference sequence). The V segment lost 1 base and the J segment 4 bases; nucleotides outside the gene matches: 6. The CDR3 is made up of 15 amino acids.

This TCR was sampled from a man in his 60s with active or convalescent COVID-19. What was sequenced was peripheral blood. This chain joins TRBV7-9 and TRBJ1-1, with 7 bases fitting TRBD1. CDR3 DNA: TGTGCCAGCAGCTTAGGTCCGACAGGGCTCACTGAAGCTTTCTTT. Its protein product is CASSLGPTGLTEAFF.